The 21 T cell receptor beta chains below come from one sample, sequenced in a study of blood T cell repertoires in COVID-19. This table comes from immunoSEQ multiplex PCR, and its TCRdb copy is limited to in-frame clones, with some not included. This table has 150,000 to 200,000 clones, over 75% appearing once. The specimen was peripheral blood. The receptors derive from a woman of 80 years or more with active or convalescent COVID-19.

This rearrangement joins TRBV6-1 to TRBJ2-1; TRBD1 is a possible D gene (6 bases). Germline-derived CDR1 and CDR2 are MNHNS and SASEGT. Trimming left V 0 bases short and J 0 bases short, with 9 bases between. The CDR3 contains 16 residues. The CDR3: CASSEAVGHSYNEQFF. CDR3 in DNA: TGTGCCAGCAGTGAAGCCGTGGGACACTCCTACAATGAGCAGTTCTTC.

The chain links TRBV10-3 to TRBJ2-7, with 10 bases identical to TRBD1. The CDR3 runs 15 residues. Looked up from germline, CDR1 is ENHRY and CDR2 is SYGVKD. The J segment lost 4 bases and the V segment lost 6 bases, leaving 9 bases of the junction unmatched. The CDR3 protein is CAISGRGGQGYEQYF. As DNA, the CDR3 is TGTGCCATCAGCGGAAGAGGGGGACAGGGGTACGAGCAGTACTTC.

CDR3: CASSYSFSAGGLFF. CDR3 sequence (DNA): TGTGCCAGCAGTTACTCATTCTCGGCAGGGGGTCTGTTTTTT. This chain joins TRBV6-2 or TRBV6-3 and TRBJ2-2; 7 bases match TRBD1. There are 14 residues in the CDR3. Germline lookup yields CDR1 MNHEY and CDR2 SVGEGT. With 0 bases clipped from V and 14 bases from J, the junction kept 9 bases outside the gene matches.

CDR3: CASSQVGLAGGPGNEQFF. DNA for the CDR3: TGTGCCAGCAGCCAAGTAGGACTAGCGGGGGGGCCGGGGAATGAGCAGTTCTTC. This chain links TRBV4-2 with TRBJ2-1; 15 nucleotides line up with TRBD2. Unmatched junction bases numbered 8, after V lost 1 base and J lost 7 bases. The CDR3 runs to 18 residues. Germline-derived CDR1 and CDR2 are LGHNA and YNFKEQ.

This clone has only a few counts. The rearrangement links TRBV5-1 to TRBJ2-1; TRBD1 agrees at 8 bases. This CDR3 has 14 residues. V was clipped by 4 bases and J by 9 bases; unmatched bases: 9. From germline, CDR1 is SGHRS and CDR2 YFSETQ. DNA of the CDR3: TGCGCCAGCAGCCAAGGACAGGGAGCATCTGAGCAGTTCTTC. Amino acids: CASSQGQGASEQFF.

The chain links TRBV7-8 to TRBJ1-2; D possibly corresponds to TRBD1 (5 bases). Trimming removed 3 bases at V and 1 base at J, with 15 bases between. Germline V gives CDR1 SGHVS, CDR2 FQNEAQ. This CDR3 contains 16 residues. CDR3 bases: TGTGCCAGCAGCTTTAAAGCAAGGGGCAATAACTATGGCTACACCTTC. This translates into CASSFKARGNNYGYTF.

This clone has more than one count but fewer than ten. The V call is TRBV5-1, the J call TRBJ2-4; 8 nucleotides line up with TRBD2. Germline V gene sequence: CDR1 SGHRS, CDR2 YFSETQ. This CDR3 has 20 amino acids. Losses at the gene ends were 0 bases for V and 2 bases for J; bases not matched to a gene: 16. The CDR3 loop is CASSLAGRRGAQTTKNIQYF. CDR3 coding DNA: TGCGCCAGCAGCTTGGCCGGTCGGCGGGGGGCCCAAACGACCAAAAACATTCAGTACTTC.

The gene calls are TRBV28 and TRBJ2-3; D is perhaps TRBD2 (5 bases). The CDR3 runs 15 residues. The germline CDR1 and CDR2 sequences are MDHEN and SYDVKM. Trimming removed 5 bases at V and 0 bases at J, with 12 bases between. As DNA, the CDR3 is TGTGCCAGCAGTCCGAGGGAAGGGAGCACAGATACGCAGTATTTT. As protein: CASSPREGSTDTQYF.

Only one count was recorded for this clone. This chain connects TRBV4-1 to TRBJ2-3, with 10 bases lining up with TRBD2. Trimming at V came to 4 bases and at J to 6 bases, leaving 4 bases not matched to a gene. The CDR3 contains 14 residues. Germline loops: CDR1 MGHRA, CDR2 YSYEKL. The DNA of the CDR3 is TGCGCCAGCAGCCCCGGACTAGCGGCGGATACGCAGTATTTT. This codes for CASSPGLAADTQYF.

The rearrangement joins TRBV3-1 (or the pseudogene TRBV3-2) to TRBJ2-2; possible D gene TRBD1, 6 bases. CDR3 length: 14 amino acids. V lost 0 bases and J 7 bases, leaving 9 bases between the germline ends. CDR1 is LGHDT and CDR2 is YNNKEL in the germline V gene (reference sequence). The CDR3 region is CASSQEGGFGELFF. The CDR3 bases are TGTGCCAGCAGCCAAGAAGGGGGTTTCGGGGAGCTGTTTTTT.

The genes are TRBV24-1 and TRBJ2-1; tentatively, D is TRBD1 (6 bases). V lost 6 bases and J 0 bases, leaving 14 bases between the germline ends. Per the germline V gene, CDR1 is KGHDR and CDR2 is SFDVKD. This CDR3 region has 16 residues. CDR3 nucleotide sequence: TGTGCCACCAGTACAGGGCTTAAATTCTCCTACAATGAGCAGTTCTTC. Its translation is CATSTGLKFSYNEQFF.

Comment on this clone: Other DNA sequences of this sample code for an identical CDR3. V is TRBV5-1 and J is TRBJ2-2; TRBD2 aligns across 8 bases. Germline V gives CDR1 SGHRS, CDR2 YFSETQ. The ends lost 5 bases at V and 0 bases at J; junction bases unmatched: 3. This CDR3 has 15 residues. DNA of the CDR3: TGCGCCAGCAGTCCGGGACTAGCGAACACCGGGGAGCTGTTTTTT. Amino acids: CASSPGLANTGELFF.

This rearrangement joins TRBV27 to TRBJ2-5; 10 nucleotides line up with TRBD2. V was pared by 2 bases and J by 5 bases, with 8 bases of the junction left unmatched. Germline lookup yields CDR1 MNHEY and CDR2 SMNVEV (reference sequence). This CDR3 comprises 16 residues. CDR3 region: CASSLGLAGGGETQYF. The DNA for the CDR3 is TGTGCCAGCAGTTTAGGTTTAGCGGGGGGTGGCGAGACCCAGTACTTC.

The V gene is TRBV28, the J gene TRBJ2-5, with D perhaps matching TRBD1 (5 bases). The V gene's germline CDR1 is MDHEN and CDR2 SYDVKM. The CDR3 has 15 residues. Trimming took off 6 bases at V and 1 base at J, with 15 bases between the two ends. The CDR3 loop is CASSSRQGSQETQYF. Here the CDR3 DNA reads TGTGCCAGCAGCTCGAGGCAGGGCAGCCAAGAGACCCAGTACTTC.

This clone was detected once. This chain uses TRBV20-1 with TRBJ1-1; D remains ambiguous. The V end lost 5 bases, the J end lost 7 bases, and 11 bases lay between the germline ends. The V gene's germline CDR1 is DFQATT and CDR2 SNEGSKA (reference sequence). CDR3 size: 11 residues. The CDR3 protein is CSASRHFEAFF. For the CDR3, the DNA is TGCAGTGCTTCCCGACACTTTGAAGCTTTCTTT.

The chain carries TRBV19 and TRBJ2-7, with 11 positions matching TRBD1. CDR3 length: 14 amino acids. With V trimmed by 5 bases and J by 3 bases, 3 bases remained unmatched. Germline V gene data show CDR1 as LNHDA and CDR2 as SQIVND (reference sequence). The CDR3 spells CASSPGQGVYEQYF. CDR3 nucleotide sequence: TGTGCCAGTAGTCCGGGACAGGGGGTCTACGAGCAGTACTTC.

This chain connects TRBV7-2 to TRBJ1-1; TRBD1 is a possible D gene (6 bases). Germline CDR1 and CDR2: SGHTA and FQGNSA. This CDR3 has 15 amino acids. V gave up 2 bases and J gave up 3 bases, with 13 bases separating them. CDR3 in amino acids: CASSLNAGVYTEAFF. The CDR3 bases are TGTGCCAGCAGCTTAAACGCAGGGGTGTACACTGAAGCTTTCTTT.

V is TRBV21-1 and J is TRBJ2-2; the D call in the table, TRBD1, was not verified against the DNA. TRBV21-1 counts as a pseudogene. The CDR3 totals 18 residues. Here the CDR3 DNA reads TGTGCCAGCAGCAAAGGGGGGCCCATAGGGACGTTTGGCGGGGAGCTGTTTTTT. Its protein is CASSKGGPIGTFGGELFF.

The chain is built from TRBV6-5 and TRBJ2-7; the D gene is possibly TRBD1 (6 bases). The CDR3 is 12 amino acids. Germline values: CDR1 MNHEY, CDR2 SVGAGI. The V end lost 6 bases, the J end lost 6 bases, and 12 bases lay between the germline ends. Here the CDR3 DNA reads TGTGCCAGCAGCCTGACAGGCAGCGAGCAGTACTTC. Protein product: CASSLTGSEQYF.

The chain carries TRBV19 and TRBJ1-3, with 7 bases lining up with TRBD1. Trimming at V came to 5 bases and at J to 9 bases, leaving 10 bases not matched to a gene. Germline assignment: CDR1 LNHDA and CDR2 SQIVND (reference sequence). The CDR3 runs 14 residues. The DNA of the CDR3 is TGTGCCAGTAGTGTCGACAGGGCGTATGGCACCATATATTTT. This sequence encodes CASSVDRAYGTIYF.

CDR3 bases: TGTGCCAGCAGTTACACCAGACAGGGGATGGGAAACACCATATATTTT. This encodes CASSYTRQGMGNTIYF. The V and J genes are TRBV6-6 and TRBJ1-3; 8 nucleotides match TRBD1. V dropped 2 bases and J dropped 4; count of bases not matched to a gene: 7. Germline V gene sequence: CDR1 MNHNY, CDR2 SVGAGI (reference sequence). The CDR3 length is 16 residues.